This is a list of T cell receptor beta chains from one sample in a study of resident and recirculating memory T cells in vitiligo. Clones were sequenced by immunoSEQ multiplex PCR, and TCRdb holds only the in-frame ones, with some missing. The sample yields some 70,000 clones, 91% seen once. Sequencing used blood. These receptors came from a male donor with vitiligo. Both conserved end residues are part of each CDR3.

TRBV29-1	CSAGRENTEAFF
TRBV7-9	CASSLAYRGSRTEAFF
TRBV27	CASSLAPGTGELFF
TRBV19	CASSTEGVHGNSPLHF
TRBV5-6	CASSYDRDSPLHF
TRBV9	CASSVVSGPGELFF
TRBV4-2	CASSPGREGREQYF
TRBV5-5	CASSDSRVPGTGELFF
TRBV27	CATGVWETQYF
TRBV27	CASSDRVYEQYF
TRBV5-1	CARLSGSTDTQYF
TRBV28	CASSFRGTGGAEQYF
TRBV9	CASSVLAGGTYNEQFF
TRBV6-1	CASSHQGSNQPQHF
TRBV10-3	CATKGQSYEQYF
TRBV4-3	CASSQDRTGPYEQYF
TRBV2	CASRIQILNSPLHF
TRBV29-1	CSVRGISAGYGYTF
TRBV5-5	CASSFSGTGDSPLHF
TRBV7-6	CASSLGQGMSWEQYF
TRBV27	CASSFVDRAYEQYF
TRBV7-9	CASSLESERRETQYF
TRBV4-3	CASSQDLTGSIPPGNTIYF
TRBV5-6	CASRDWGGGETQYF
TRBV27	CASRGGSVNQPQHF
TRBV4-3	CASSQDYLSNSPLHF
TRBV5-1	CASSTTAGGLYNEQFF
TRBV7-9	CASSPRGVETQYF
TRBV7-9	CASSQRTGREQYF
TRBV6-9	CASSYPPGLRETQYF
TRBV18	CASSPAGLGSGNTIYF
TRBV7-2	CASSLGGGRETQYF
TRBV5-1	CASSIRDRAYGYTF
TRBV5-1	CASSPRTGTYEQYF
TRBV11-2	CASSLVRGLKREQYF
TRBV7-7	CASSLAADNYEQYF
TRBV19	CASSNPRESPLHF
TRBV6-5	CASSRDRGISDTQYF
TRBV5-1	CASSSWTSPTDTQYF
TRBV9	CASRTGSSTGELFF
TRBV14	CASSQLLTGNNEQFF
TRBV11-2	CASRQISDTQYF
TRBV6-1	CASTFLSGFEQFF
TRBV5-1	CASSLAEQGLTYEQYF
TRBV27	CASRWTGGATGELFF
TRBV9	CASSAVGSGTGEEKLFF
TRBV7-3	CASSLLAENTEAFF
TRBV6-5	CASSADSSGANVLTF
TRBV9	CASSVSKQGPTYEQYF
TRBV19	CASSKRTKGQGEETQYF
TRBV2	CASSERLGVTGELFF
TRBV28	CASATPGQGAKSGNTIYF
TRBV6-6	CASSPLGDEQYF
TRBV2	CASSGKSGPDTGELFF
TRBV7-8	CASSLGSLYGYTF
TRBV6-5	CASSYLGQGPGGIYF